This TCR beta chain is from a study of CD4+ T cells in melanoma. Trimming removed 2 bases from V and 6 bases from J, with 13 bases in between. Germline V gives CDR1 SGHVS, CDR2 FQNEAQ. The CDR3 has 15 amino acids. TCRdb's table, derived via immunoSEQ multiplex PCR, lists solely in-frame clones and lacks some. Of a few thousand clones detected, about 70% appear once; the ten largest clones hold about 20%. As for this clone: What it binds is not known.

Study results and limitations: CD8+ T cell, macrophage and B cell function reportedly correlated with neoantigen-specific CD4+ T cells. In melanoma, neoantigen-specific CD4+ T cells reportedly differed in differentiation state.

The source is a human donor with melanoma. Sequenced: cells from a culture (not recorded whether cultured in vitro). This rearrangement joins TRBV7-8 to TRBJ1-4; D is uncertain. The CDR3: CASSLPAASYEKLFF. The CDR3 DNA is TGTGCCAGCAGCTTACCGGCTGCGTCGTATGAAAAACTGTTTTTT.